This TCR beta chain appears in the sequencing data of a study of shared clonotypes between healthy human individuals (dated by TCRdb to 2019 to 2021). With regard to the full study: The cohort included three men and a couple of women between 18 and 49 years of age. The study deeply sequenced blood TCR repertoires of five healthy adults to estimate repertoire size and the extent of clonotype sharing between individuals. To increase sequencing depth and limit assay-specific biases, TCR repertoire library preparation and sequencing were carried out by different laboratories using diverse techniques. For each donor, CD4 naive and CD4 memory were each given three plates, CD8 naive was given two plates, and CD8 memory was given one plate. Each donor's leukapheresis produced roughly between about 0.9 and 9.5 billion PBMCs. General conclusions and limits of the study: Even with the large sequencing depth, rarefaction of the sorted-subset datasets indicated that sequencing was incomplete. Compared with non-shared clonotypes, clonotypes shared by all four sorted-subset donors had higher generation probabilities. Sharing across a handful of donors was observed for approximately 5% of naive CD4, less than 4% of naive CD8, over 2% of memory CD4, and about 0.39% of memory CD8 clonotypes. Naive subsets generally had larger estimated clonotype richness than memory subsets. Sampling was restricted to blood, and TCR repertoires in tissue are likely to differ from TCR repertoires in blood. Pairwise subsampling led to the expectation that sequencing depth would affect the degree of clonotype sharing among donors. Because the study included a small number of donors, the genetic and exposure-history diversity represented was limited.

Using the deep immunoSEQ assay, multiplex PCR amplified TCR CDR3 regions from genomic DNA. Extracted genomic DNA from each cell subset was spread evenly across all wells of several immunoSEQ 96-well plates, with each plate serving as a replicate. For sorted subsets, each replicate PCR was loaded with 150 to 250 ng genomic DNA, equivalent to 25,000 to 35,000 T cell genomes. Purified libraries were measured with a Qubit 3.0 fluorometer, size-checked on a Bioanalyzer 2100, and measured again with the KAPA Library Quantification kit. Every immunoSEQ 96-well plate was sequenced on a dedicated single-read 150-cycle Illumina NextSeq 550 flow cell. The paper's processing steps were these. The immunoSEQ output contained only junctional sequences without quality scores, so filtering could not match that applied to full-length reads. Sequences were annotated with PyIR, a Python wrapper for IgBLAST v1.9, using IMGT germline references to assign V/J genes and CDR3. Reads were removed for weak V/J assignments (E-value above 1e-6), missing CDR3, stop codons, out-of-frame junctions, or ambiguous translated residues. V3J clonotypes were defined as sequences sharing an identical inferred V gene, J gene, and CDR3 amino acid sequence. Percentage overlap between repertoires was calculated by dividing the number of shared unique clonotypes by the size of the smaller repertoire. Three approaches were used to assess repertoire richness: RTK rarefaction, the Chao1 estimator, and Recon v2.1 estimates of unobserved clonotypes. Generation probabilities for all TCRbeta clonotypes obtained by the gDNA method from a handful of donors were computed using OLGA. TCRdb carries this immuneACCESS record with in-frame sequences only. Its versions omit some clonotypes, under half of them owing to an unresolved V gene in the studies checked, with the rest unexplained. D and trimming come from the DNA, and the V and J calls and clone size come from that table. For this sample there are 2 million to 2.5 million clones; over 85% appear just once. 0.39% of the sample is taken by the ten largest.

This clone has a handful of counts. Its antigen is not yet known. Base qualities were left out, and no much larger clone turns up one base away. CDR1 is given as SGHVS and CDR2 as FNYEAQ, both from the germline V gene. The CDR3 covers 16 residues, taking in both the cysteine and the phenylalanine. Of the read, only the CDR3 DNA is kept; its 48 bases are in frame from base 1. Trimmed from V: 5 bases; trimmed from J: 0 bases; junction bases lacking a gene match: 8. Donors were healthy HIV-negative adults with no recently reported acute infections or vaccinations. Only Caucasian adults living in Nashville, Tennessee, USA were represented among the donors. CD4+ T cells were enriched through magnetic negative selection, after which naive cells were positively selected on CD45RA and the remaining negative fraction served as the memory subset. Blood was obtained by leukapheresis, after which PBMCs were separated by Ficoll-Histopaque density gradient centrifugation and cryopreserved in liquid nitrogen vapor phase. Analytical flow cytometry was used to check the purity and quantity of every magnetically sorted T cell population. Genomic DNA was isolated from each sorted fraction and quantified by UV absorbance on a Nanodrop 2000c.

This clonotype originated in a man aged 18 to 30 in good health. Some clones in this sample may be carry-over from other donors' samples. Sequences were obtained from naive CD4+ T cells from PBMCs. Reading the label with the study, this specimen's cell subset or site is: CD45RA+ positively selected. The chain couples TRBV7-6 to TRBJ1-1; TRBD1 agrees with 8 junctional bases. At the DNA level, the sequence is TGTGCCAGCAGCCTAGGACAGGGCGAGATGAACACTGAAGCTTTCTTT. It translates as CASSLGQGEMNTEAFF.